This is a list of T cell receptor beta chains from one sample in a study of T-cell memory formation after mild COVID-19. MiXCR was run by TCRdb on the 5' RACE reads, yielding one entry per CDR3 protein. The sample holds 410,000 or so distinct CDR3 sequences, 20% to 30% seen once. What was sequenced was PBMCs or a T cell subset sorted from them (not recorded which). These receptors were collected from an adult woman who had mild COVID-19 (a few samples of this study predate the infection). Cell type and time point are not known. CDR3s include the opening cysteine and the closing phenylalanine or tryptophan. D genes are given only for firm matches. The size field is filled for only some rows; it gives once, few, many or a size class.

V gene: TRBV5-1
J gene: TRBJ2-1
D gene: .
clone size: .
CDR3 DNA: TGCGCCAGCAGAGGGGGACGACCTTTTGGGTCGACCTCCTACAATGAGCAGTTCTTC
CDR3 protein: CASRGGRPFGSTSYNEQFF

V gene: TRBV4-3
J gene: TRBJ2-1
D gene: TRBD2
clone size: .
CDR3 DNA: TGCGCCAGCAGCCACGGACTAGCGGACTACAATGAGCAGTTCTTC
CDR3 protein: CASSHGLADYNEQFF

V gene: TRBV5-1
J gene: TRBJ2-2
D gene: TRBD2
clone size: .
CDR3 DNA: TGCGCCAGCAGCTTTACCCTACTAGCGGACCTTACCGGGGAGCTGTTTTTT
CDR3 protein: CASSFTLLADLTGELFF

V gene: TRBV18
J gene: TRBJ2-3
D gene: TRBD1
clone size: .
CDR3 DNA: TGTGCCAGCTCACGAGGGGGCCCAGATACGCAGTATTTT
CDR3 protein: CASSRGGPDTQYF

V gene: TRBV6-1
J gene: TRBJ2-7
D gene: .
clone size: .
CDR3 DNA: TGTGCCAGCAGTGATCGGGGGGCGGCCTACGAGCAGTACTTC
CDR3 protein: CASSDRGAAYEQYF

V gene: TRBV6-1
J gene: TRBJ1-5
D gene: .
clone size: .
CDR3 DNA: TGTGCCAGCAGTGAAGCGGGCGGATGGAGCAATCAGCCCCAGCATTTT
CDR3 protein: CASSEAGGWSNQPQHF

V gene: TRBV4-1
J gene: TRBJ2-3
D gene: TRBD1
clone size: .
CDR3 DNA: TGCGCCAGCGGGGGGACAGGGAGGAGCGCAGATACGCAGTATTTT
CDR3 protein: CASGGTGRSADTQYF

V gene: TRBV7-3
J gene: TRBJ2-1
D gene: TRBD2
clone size: .
CDR3 DNA: TGTGCCAGCAGCCTATACCCGACTAGCCGAAACAATGAGCAGTTCTTC
CDR3 protein: CASSLYPTSRNNEQFF

V gene: TRBV7-8
J gene: TRBJ2-1
D gene: .
clone size: .
CDR3 DNA: TGTGCCAGCAGCACCTTACTAGGAGATTGGAATGAGCAGTTCTTC
CDR3 protein: CASSTLLGDWNEQFF

V gene: TRBV7-8
J gene: TRBJ2-2
D gene: TRBD2
clone size: .
CDR3 DNA: TGTGCCAGCAGCTTAGGACTAGCGACCGGGGAGCTGTTTTTT
CDR3 protein: CASSLGLATGELFF

V gene: TRBV28
J gene: TRBJ2-1
D gene: TRBD1
clone size: .
CDR3 DNA: TGTGCCAGCGCCGGAGACAGGGTCACTGAGCAGTTCTTC
CDR3 protein: CASAGDRVTEQFF

V gene: TRBV2
J gene: TRBJ2-1
D gene: .
clone size: .
CDR3 DNA: TGTGCCAGCAGACGACAGGGACTTTACAATGAGCAGTTCTTC
CDR3 protein: CASRRQGLYNEQFF

V gene: TRBV15
J gene: TRBJ2-5
D gene: .
clone size: .
CDR3 DNA: TGTGCCACCAGCCCGCTATATGAGGAGACCCAGTACTTC
CDR3 protein: CATSPLYEETQYF

V gene: TRBV24-1
J gene: TRBJ2-7
D gene: .
clone size: .
CDR3 DNA: TGTGCCACCAGTAAAGGGCAGGTCTCCTCCTACGAGCAGTACTTC
CDR3 protein: CATSKGQVSSYEQYF

V gene: TRBV2
J gene: TRBJ2-1
D gene: .
clone size: .
CDR3 DNA: TGTGCCAGCTTTTCGGGAGCCTACAATGAGCAGTTCTTC
CDR3 protein: CASFSGAYNEQFF

V gene: TRBV6-2/TRBV6-3
J gene: TRBJ2-6
D gene: .
clone size: few
CDR3 DNA: TGTGCCAGCAGTTATGCAGGGATAAGCTCTGGGGCCAACGTCCTGACTTTC
CDR3 protein: CASSYAGISSGANVLTF

V gene: TRBV29-1
J gene: TRBJ2-1
D gene: .
clone size: few
CDR3 DNA: TGCAGCGTTTCCCGAGGCAGGGATGAGCAGTTCTTC
CDR3 protein: CSVSRGRDEQFF

V gene: TRBV29-1
J gene: TRBJ2-5
D gene: .
clone size: .
CDR3 DNA: TGCAGCGTTGTACCAGCGGTAGTAACCGAGACCCAGTACTTC
CDR3 protein: CSVVPAVVTETQYF

V gene: TRBV7-2
J gene: TRBJ1-2
D gene: TRBD1
clone size: .
CDR3 DNA: TGTGCCAGCAGCTCCAGACAGGGGACCGCCTATGGCTACACCTTC
CDR3 protein: CASSSRQGTAYGYTF

V gene: TRBV6-5
J gene: TRBJ1-6
D gene: .
clone size: few
CDR3 DNA: TGTGCCAGCAGTTACTCCCCGGTCCTGGATTCACCCCTCCACTTT
CDR3 protein: CASSYSPVLDSPLHF

V gene: TRBV27
J gene: TRBJ2-7
D gene: TRBD1
clone size: few
CDR3 DNA: TGTGCCAGCAGAGCCGGGACAGGGGCTTACGAGCAGTACTTC
CDR3 protein: CASRAGTGAYEQYF

V gene: TRBV7-2
J gene: TRBJ2-2
D gene: .
clone size: few
CDR3 DNA: TGTGCCAGCAGCCGGGTCACGGGCCGTGGCGGGGAGCTGTTTTTT
CDR3 protein: CASSRVTGRGGELFF

V gene: TRBV20-1
J gene: TRBJ2-7
D gene: .
clone size: .
CDR3 DNA: TGCAGTGCGCGGGCGGGAAGGGGGGACTACGAGCAGTACTTC
CDR3 protein: CSARAGRGDYEQYF

V gene: TRBV20-1
J gene: TRBJ2-7
D gene: .
clone size: .
CDR3 DNA: TGCAGTGCTAGAGGGATAGACTACGAGCAGTACTTC
CDR3 protein: CSARGIDYEQYF

V gene: TRBV12-3/TRBV12-4
J gene: TRBJ2-7
D gene: .
clone size: .
CDR3 DNA: TGTGCCAGCAGTTTTGGAGACAGCTCCTACGAGCAGTACTTC
CDR3 protein: CASSFGDSSYEQYF

V gene: TRBV9
J gene: TRBJ2-3
D gene: .
clone size: few
CDR3 DNA: TGTGCCAGCAGCGTTAATACAGGAGTATTCACAGATACGCAGTATTTT
CDR3 protein: CASSVNTGVFTDTQYF

V gene: TRBV9
J gene: TRBJ2-7
D gene: .
clone size: once
CDR3 DNA: TGTGCCAGCAGCGGGCCTGACAGCTCCTACGAGCAGTACTTC
CDR3 protein: CASSGPDSSYEQYF